These 13 T cell receptor beta chains were all obtained from the same sample, sequenced in a study of blood T cells in healthy people across ages. A second PCR, run for roughly 7 to 12 cycles, used a sample-barcoded 5' primer plus a J-beta primer mix. TCRdb processed the 5' RACE reads anew with MiXCR; each CDR3 protein has one entry. The sample has roughly 1,000,000 distinct CDR3 sequences; about 25% are singletons. The same data also contributed to another study, on T cells of mothers and their children.

Sequencing was carried out using blood. The receptors stem from a girl aged 2-9 years in good health.

In its sample, this clonotype was seen a few times. J is TRBJ2-5 and V is TRBV6-1; TRBD1 matches at 10 bases. The J call may be incorrect, as the DNA end agrees better with TRBJ2-7. CDR3 length equals 13 residues. Germline loops: CDR1 MNHNS, CDR2 SASEGT. CDR3 sequence reads: CASSAGQGREQYF. In DNA, the CDR3 is TGTGCCAGCAGTGCGGGACAGGGGCGCGAGCAGTACTTC.

This clonotype was picked up a small number of times. The chain couples TRBV15 to TRBJ2-3; 7 nucleotides agree with TRBD2. V gave up 9 bases and J gave up 2 bases; unmatched junction bases: 8. The CDR3 consists of 14 residues. Per germline, CDR1 LNHNV and CDR2 YYDKDF (reference sequence). The CDR3 DNA reads TGTGCCACAACCCGAGCGGGGACCACAGATACGCAGTATTTT. Residues: CATTRAGTTDTQYF.

In regard to this clonotype: One end of the junction varies from germline; a read error may be responsible. V gene TRBV5-1 combines with J gene TRBJ1-1; D is possibly TRBD1 (6 bases). Per germline, CDR1 SGHRS and CDR2 YFSETQ. The CDR3 is made up of 15 amino acids. The DNA of the CDR3 is TGCGCCAGCAGCTTACACCCTAAGGGGGATACTGGAGCTTTCTTT. Translating it yields CASSLHPKGDTGAFF.

This clonotype was observed a single time. This sequence joins TRBV29-1 and TRBJ2-2; possible D gene TRBD2, 5 bases. The CDR3 runs 13 residues. Germline V CDR1 and CDR2: SQVTM, ANQGSEA. V was pared by 6 bases and J by 6 bases, with 14 bases between. The DNA for the CDR3 is TGCAGCGTCGAGGGATTTATGGCCGGGGAGCTGTTTTTT. It is translated as CSVEGFMAGELFF.

The chain links TRBV28 to TRBJ2-5; TRBD1 matches at 9 bases. V shed 8 bases, J shed 5 bases, and the junction held 15 bases outside the gene matches. Looked up from germline, CDR1 is MDHEN and CDR2 is SYDVKM. This CDR3 is built from 16 residues. The CDR3 sequence is CASRQSTGGWGETQYF. The CDR3 region has the DNA TGTGCCAGCCGGCAGTCTACAGGGGGCTGGGGTGAGACCCAGTACTTC.

This chain uses TRBV9 with TRBJ2-2, with 7 bases lining up with TRBD2. V was clipped by 0 bases and J by 3 bases; unmatched bases: 8. CDR1 and CDR2 from the germline V gene are SGDLS and YYNGEE. The CDR3 has 17 amino acids. The CDR3 is CASSVAPREPYTGELFF. CDR3 sequence (DNA): TGTGCCAGCAGCGTAGCTCCGCGGGAGCCGTACACCGGGGAGCTGTTTTTT.

Only a few counts were recorded for this clonotype. The chain combines TRBV27 with TRBJ2-5; D uncertain. The J call is uncertain, as TRBJ2-1 better fits the DNA end. CDR1 is MNHEY and CDR2 is SMNVEV in the germline V gene (reference sequence). CDR3 length: 13 amino acids. CDR3 region: CASSRVGYNEQFF. CDR3 in DNA: TGTGCCAGCAGCCGGGTAGGGTACAATGAGCAGTTCTTC.

This clonotype was counted between two and nine times. The rearrangement uses TRBV7-8 and TRBJ2-7, with D unresolved. This CDR3 comprises 13 residues. The V gene lost 5 bases and the J gene lost 7 bases, with 15 bases spanning the gap. Germline loops: CDR1 SGHVS, CDR2 FQNEAQ. DNA for the CDR3: TGTGCCAGCAGCATCGGACCGGATGATGAGCAGTACTTC. This translates into CASSIGPDDEQYF.

The table lists this clonotype with a few counts. The J gene is TRBJ2-5, the V gene TRBV18; D remains ambiguous. V gave up 1 base and J gave up 2 bases, with 14 bases separating them. Germline CDR1 reads KGHSH; CDR2 reads LQKENI. CDR3 length: 16 amino acids. The CDR3 coding sequence is TGTGCCAGCTCACCACTTTACTCTACGAGTCAAGAGACCCAGTACTTC. It yields the protein CASSPLYSTSQETQYF. Variable domain in full (rest from reference TRBV18 and TRBJ2-5): NAGVMQNPRHLVRRRGQEARLRCSPMKGHSHVYWYRQLPEEGLKFMVYLQKENIIDESGMPKERFSAEFPKEGPSILRIQQVVRGDSAAYFCASSPLYSTSQETQYFGPGTRLLVL.

The CDR3 sequence: CASSTLDYEQFF. As DNA, the CDR3 is TGTGCCAGCAGCACGCTAGACTATGAGCAGTTCTTC. The gene calls are TRBV7-9 and TRBJ2-5; D unclear. The J call is doubtful: the DNA matches TRBJ2-1 better. CDR3 length: 12 amino acids. The germline gives CDR1 SEHNR, CDR2 FQNEAQ (reference sequence).

This clonotype was picked up a small number of times. V and J are TRBV15 and TRBJ2-5, with a possible D match to TRBD2 (5 bases). Germline values: CDR1 LNHNV, CDR2 YYDKDF (reference sequence). CDR3 length: 14 residues. V was clipped by 3 bases and J by 2 bases, with 10 bases between them. Here the CDR3 DNA reads TGTGCCACCAGCAGCCGGACTGAGCAAGAGACCCAGTACTTC. It yields the protein CATSSRTEQETQYF.

The CDR3, as DNA: TGCAGTGCTAGAGACTTTCGAACGGAGCGGGGCACAGATACGCAGTATTTT. Its protein is CSARDFRTERGTDTQYF. The rearrangement joins TRBV20-1 to TRBJ2-3, with D possibly matching TRBD2 (6 bases). The length of the CDR3 is 17 residues. CDR1 is DFQATT, CDR2 SNEGSKA, per germline (reference sequence). The germline V and J ends were trimmed by 0 bases and 1 base, with 17 bases remaining between them.

V is TRBV29-1 and J is TRBJ2-7, with D uncertain. CDR3 length: 14 amino acids. The germline V and J ends were trimmed by 1 base and 0 bases, with 10 bases remaining between them. In germline, CDR1 is SQVTM, CDR2 ANQGSEA. This CDR3 reads CSVEADPSSYEQYF. As DNA, the CDR3 is TGCAGCGTTGAAGCCGACCCCAGCTCCTACGAGCAGTACTTC.